Presented here are 3 T cell receptor beta chains from one specimen sequenced in a study of control samples from healthy donors and cancer patients. Clones were sequenced by immunoSEQ multiplex PCR, and TCRdb holds only the in-frame ones, with some missing. The sample has about 190,000 clones, approximately 90% seen once; the top ten hold about 2%. Specimen: blood. Every receptor here comes from a man aged 25-45 years in good health.

The CDR3 here is CASSLFVTNSPLHF. The CDR3 region has the DNA TGTGCCAGCAGCTTGTTTGTAACAAATTCACCCCTCCACTTT. The chain uses TRBV5-8 and TRBJ1-6, with D uncertain. The CDR3 contains 14 residues. The germline V and J ends were trimmed by 1 base and 7 bases, with 9 bases remaining between them. Looked up from germline, CDR1 is SGHTS and CDR2 is YDEGEE. Using reference TRBV5-8 and TRBJ1-6 for the parts outside the CDR3, the full variable domain is EAGVTQSPTHLIKTRGQQATLRCSPISGHTSVYWYQQALGLGLQFLLWYDEGEERNRGNFPPRFSGRQFPNYSSELNVNALELEDSALYLCASSLFVTNSPLHFGNGTRLTVT.

This chain links TRBV21-1 with TRBJ2-1; TRBD1, the table's D call, lacks a check against the DNA. TRBV21-1 corresponds to a pseudogene. This CDR3 region has 15 residues. CDR3 bases: TGTGCCAGCAGCGCACGGGACATGACCTACAATGAGCAGTTCTTC. It codes for CASSARDMTYNEQFF.

V usage is TRBV11-2 and J usage is TRBJ1-3, with D uncertain. Between the trimmed V and J ends, which lost 5 bases and 0 bases, there was a span of 20 bases. This CDR3 is built from 18 residues. Germline CDR1 is SGHAT and CDR2 is FQNNGV. CDR3 nucleotide sequence: TGTGCCAGCAGCCGTTACTTAGACGGTAAAATCTCTGGAAACACCATATATTTT. Translating it yields CASSRYLDGKISGNTIYF.